This passage covers 5 T cell receptor beta chains from one sample sequenced in a study of TIL therapy for anti-PD-1-resistant metastatic lung cancer. Sequencing used immunoSEQ v3. The protocol was immunoSEQ multiplex PCR, while the TCRdb copy is restricted to in-frame clones and leaves out a portion. The sample yields tens of thousands of clones, around four fifths seen once. Time point: pre-treatment sample, taken before nivolumab and TIL therapy. The sample consisted of blood, taken at baseline. These TCRs come from a person aged 25-85 years with non-small cell lung cancer.

The chain carries TRBV5-8 and TRBJ2-5; weak D call: TRBD1 (5 bases). The ends were cut back, 3 bases at V and 1 base at J, with 10 bases in the middle. Germline V gene sequence: CDR1 SGHTS, CDR2 YDEGEE. The CDR3 sequence is 14 residues long. CDR3 bases: TGTGCCAGCAGCTCCCGACAGCTCCAAGAGACCCAGTACTTC. Translation gives CASSSRQLQETQYF.

The rearrangement links TRBV6-1 to TRBJ1-1; a possible D gene is TRBD1 (6 bases). Germline V gene sequence: CDR1 MNHNS, CDR2 SASEGT. This CDR3 contains 15 residues. The V end was cut by 7 bases, the J end by 7 bases, with 22 bases between. The CDR3 nucleotides read TGTGCCAGCAAACTGTACCGGGGACAAAGCGATGAAGCTTTCTTT. This encodes CASKLYRGQSDEAFF.

This rearrangement joins TRBV7-9 to TRBJ2-3; TRBD2 agrees at 8 bases. Germline loops: CDR1 SEHNR, CDR2 FQNEAQ (reference sequence). The CDR3 is 14 amino acids. The J segment lost 2 bases and the V segment lost 8 bases, leaving 6 bases of the junction unmatched. CDR3 DNA sequence: TGTGCCAGCTTGCGGGGGGATACCACAGATACGCAGTATTTT. The encoded protein is CASLRGDTTDTQYF. The full variable domain, in which reference TRBV7-9 and TRBJ2-3 provide the parts outside the CDR3, is DTGVSQNPRHKITKRGQNVTFRCDPISEHNRLYWYRQTLGQGPEFLTYFQNEAQLEKSRLLSDRFSAERPKGSFSTLEIQRTEQGDSAMYLCASLRGDTTDTQYFGPGTRLTVL.

The chain carries TRBV6-6 and TRBJ1-6; possibly TRBD1 for D (6 bases). Deletions cut 6 bases from V and 5 bases from J, with 14 bases between. Per germline, CDR1 MNHNY and CDR2 SVGAGI (reference sequence). The length of the CDR3 is 15 residues. The CDR3 protein is CASSQTGYHNSPLHF. The CDR3 DNA sequence: TGTGCCAGCAGCCAGACAGGATACCATAATTCACCCCTCCACTTT.

The CDR3 loop reads CASSEGRGLLSGNTIYF. The CDR3 region has the DNA TGTGCCAGCAGTGAAGGGAGGGGGCTGTTGTCTGGAAACACCATATATTTT. The chain uses TRBV6-1 and TRBJ1-3; 7 positions match TRBD1. The CDR3 runs to 17 residues. V was clipped by 1 base and J by 1 base; unmatched bases: 7. CDR1 MNHNS and CDR2 SASEGT come from the germline V gene.